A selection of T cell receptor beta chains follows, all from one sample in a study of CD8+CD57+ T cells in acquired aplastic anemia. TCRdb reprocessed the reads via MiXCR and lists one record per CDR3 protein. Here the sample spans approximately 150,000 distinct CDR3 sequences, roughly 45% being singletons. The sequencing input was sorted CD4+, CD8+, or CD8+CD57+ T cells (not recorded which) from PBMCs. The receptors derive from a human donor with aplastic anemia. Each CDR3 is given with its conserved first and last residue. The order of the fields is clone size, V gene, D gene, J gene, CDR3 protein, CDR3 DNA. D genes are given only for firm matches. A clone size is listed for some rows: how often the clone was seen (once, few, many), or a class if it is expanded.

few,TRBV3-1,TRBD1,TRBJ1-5,CASSQVPGGPNQPQHF,TGTGCCAGCAGCCAAGTGCCAGGGGGCCCCAATCAGCCCCAGCATTTT
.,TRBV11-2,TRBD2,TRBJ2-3,CASRYRGLAGSTDTQYF,TGTGCCAGCAGATACCGGGGACTAGCGGGGAGCACAGATACGCAGTATTTT
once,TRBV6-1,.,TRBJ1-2,CASSVRVIDGYTF,TGTGCCAGCAGTGTAAGGGTAATCGATGGCTACACCTTC
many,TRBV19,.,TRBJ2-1,CASQGLSYNEQFF,TGTGCCAGCCAGGGGCTATCCTACAATGAGCAGTTCTTC
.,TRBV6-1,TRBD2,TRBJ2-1,CASSEELGLASYNEQFF,TGTGCCAGCAGTGAAGAGCTGGGACTAGCTTCGTACAATGAGCAGTTCTTC
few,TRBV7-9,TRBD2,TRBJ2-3,CASSSRGEADTQYF,TGTGCCAGCAGCTCCCGGGGGGAGGCAGATACGCAGTATTTT
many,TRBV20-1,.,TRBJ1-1,CSARSADSYTEAFF,TGCAGTGCTAGATCAGCGGACAGTTACACTGAAGCTTTCTTT
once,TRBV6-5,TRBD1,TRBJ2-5,CASSYSGTGVRETQYF,TGTGCCAGCAGTTACTCCGGGACAGGGGTTCGAGAGACCCAGTACTTC
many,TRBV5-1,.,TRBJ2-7,CASSLERNEQYF,TGCGCCAGCAGCTTGGAACGGAACGAGCAGTACTTC
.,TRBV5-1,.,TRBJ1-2,CASSLDRTTYGYTF,TGCGCCAGCAGCTTGGACAGGACGACATATGGCTACACCTTC
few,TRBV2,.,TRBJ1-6,CASSERGSSNSPLHF,TGTGCCAGCAGTGAAAGGGGATCGTCTAATTCACCCCTCCACTTT
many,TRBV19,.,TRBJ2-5,CASSTWGAETQYF,TGTGCCAGTAGTACTTGGGGGGCAGAGACCCAGTACTTC
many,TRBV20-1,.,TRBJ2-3,CSARHGVRSDTQYF,TGCAGTGCTAGGCACGGGGTTCGGTCAGATACGCAGTATTTT
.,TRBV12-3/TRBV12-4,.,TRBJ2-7,CASSLSGTGVSEQYF,TGTGCCAGCTCCTTATCGGGGACCGGAGTAAGTGAGCAGTACTTC
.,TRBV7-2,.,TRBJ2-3,CASRPGLNTDTQYF,TGTGCCAGCAGACCTGGACTAAACACAGATACGCAGTATTTT
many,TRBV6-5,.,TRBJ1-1,CASSPQRGEAFF,TGTGCCAGCAGCCCTCAGAGGGGTGAAGCTTTCTTT
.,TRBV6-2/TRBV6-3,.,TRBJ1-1,CASSYSSILQREAFF,TGTGCCAGCAGTTACTCGTCAATCCTGCAGAGGGAAGCTTTCTTT
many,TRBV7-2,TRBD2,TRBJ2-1,CASSFGGRLISYNEQFF,TGTGCCAGCAGCTTTGGCGGGAGGCTCATCTCCTACAATGAGCAGTTCTTC
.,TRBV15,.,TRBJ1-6,CATSRSKAGNSPLHF,TGTGCCACCAGCAGGTCAAAAGCAGGGAATTCACCCCTCCACTTT
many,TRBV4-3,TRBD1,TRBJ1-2,CASSQGRDRGHGGYTF,TGCGCCAGCAGCCAAGGTCGGGACAGGGGGCACGGTGGCTACACCTTC
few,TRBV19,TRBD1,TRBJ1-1,CASSTRGTGRAEAFF,TGTGCCAGTAGTACCCGCGGGACAGGGAGGGCTGAAGCTTTCTTT
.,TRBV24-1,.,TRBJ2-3,CATGTVTDTQYF,TGTGCCACCGGGACTGTCACAGATACGCAGTATTTT
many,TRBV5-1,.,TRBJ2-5,CASRLDSIKTQYF,TGCGCCAGCAGACTGGACAGCATAAAGACCCAGTACTTC
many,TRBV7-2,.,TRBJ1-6,CASSLVSSYNSPLHF,TGTGCCAGCAGCTTAGTGAGCTCCTATAATTCACCCCTCCACTTT
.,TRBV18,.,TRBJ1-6,CASSPFQPDSINSPLHF,TGTGCCAGCTCACCTTTCCAGCCGGACAGCATTAATTCACCCCTCCACTTT
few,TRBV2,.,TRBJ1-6,CASSDGEYSPLHF,TGTGCCAGCAGTGATGGGGAGTATTCACCCCTCCACTTT
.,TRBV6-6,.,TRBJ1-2,CATTGNYGYTF,TGTGCCACCACGGGGAACTATGGCTACACCTTC
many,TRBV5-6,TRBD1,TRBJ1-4,CASSKGQGVNEKLFF,TGTGCCAGCAGCAAGGGACAGGGTGTAAATGAAAAACTGTTTTTT
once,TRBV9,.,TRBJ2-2,CASGVLLGAASTGELFF,TGTGCCAGCGGCGTCCTCCTGGGGGCGGCCTCGACCGGGGAGCTGTTTTTT
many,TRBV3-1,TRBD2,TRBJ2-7,CASSPSGGAMEQYF,TGTGCCAGCAGCCCTAGCGGGGGGGCAATGGAGCAGTACTTC
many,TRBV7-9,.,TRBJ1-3,CASSYGQLGNTIYF,TGTGCCAGCAGCTACGGACAGCTCGGAAACACCATATATTTT
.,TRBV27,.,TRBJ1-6,CASSLWADSPLHF,TGTGCCAGCAGTTTATGGGCGGATTCACCCCTCCACTTT
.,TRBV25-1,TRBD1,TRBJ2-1,CASSTGTGWDEQFF,TGTGCCAGCAGTACCGGGACAGGGTGGGATGAGCAGTTCTTC
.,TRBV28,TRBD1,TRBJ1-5,CASSPEVGQGYQPQHF,TGTGCCAGCAGTCCCGAGGTTGGACAGGGGTATCAGCCCCAGCATTTT
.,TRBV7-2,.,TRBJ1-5,CASSTNNQPQHF,TGTGCCAGCAGCACGAACAATCAGCCCCAGCATTTT
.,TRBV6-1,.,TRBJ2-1,CASNPRQPGYNEQFF,TGTGCCAGCAACCCACGGCAGCCGGGGTACAATGAGCAGTTCTTC
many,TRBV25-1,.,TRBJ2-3,CASRWRASPDTQYF,TGTGCCAGCAGGTGGCGGGCATCGCCAGATACGCAGTATTTT
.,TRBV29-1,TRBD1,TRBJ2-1,CSAPGSRDSDEQFF,TGCAGCGCCCCCGGGTCGAGGGACAGTGATGAGCAGTTCTTC
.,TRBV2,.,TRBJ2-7,CASSRVEQYF,TGTGCCAGCAGTCGCGTCGAGCAGTACTTC
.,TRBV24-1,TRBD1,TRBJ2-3,CSTGETGTGAGDTQYF,TGTTCCACCGGTGAAACCGGGACAGGGGCTGGAGATACGCAGTATTTT
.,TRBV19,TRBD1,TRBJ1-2,CASTPGQNYGYTF,TGTGCCAGTACCCCGGGACAGAACTATGGCTACACCTTC
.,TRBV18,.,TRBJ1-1,CASSPRKGNTEAFF,TGTGCCAGCTCACCCCGTAAGGGGAACACTGAAGCTTTCTTT
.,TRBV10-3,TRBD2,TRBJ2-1,CASSSPGLAGVRGEQFF,TGTGCCAGCAGTTCCCCCGGACTAGCGGGAGTTCGCGGTGAGCAGTTCTTC
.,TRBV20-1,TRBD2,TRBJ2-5,CSAHTAGGETQYF,TGCAGTGCTCACACCGCGGGGGGAGAGACCCAGTACTTC
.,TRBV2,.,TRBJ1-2,CASGAVSPGNYGYTF,TGTGCCAGCGGAGCTGTTTCCCCCGGCAACTATGGCTACACCTTC
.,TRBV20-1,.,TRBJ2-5,CSASPGWSQETQYF,TGCAGTGCTAGCCCCGGGTGGTCCCAAGAGACCCAGTACTTC
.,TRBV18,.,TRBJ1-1,CASSPISQGLGTEAFF,TGTGCCAGCTCACCTATCAGTCAGGGACTGGGCACTGAAGCTTTCTTT
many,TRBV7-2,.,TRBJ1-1,CASSVDRWNTEAFF,TGTGCCAGCAGCGTCGACAGGTGGAACACTGAAGCTTTCTTT
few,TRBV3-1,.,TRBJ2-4,CASSQENIQYF,TGTGCCAGCAGCCAAGAAAACATTCAGTACTTC
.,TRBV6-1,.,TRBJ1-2,CASSRLVTVDYGYTF,TGTGCCAGCAGCCGGTTGGTGACGGTAGACTATGGCTACACCTTC
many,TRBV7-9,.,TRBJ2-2,CASSSHTGELFF,TGTGCCAGCAGCTCACACACCGGGGAGCTGTTTTTT
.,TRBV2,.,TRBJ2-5,CASSLVGVGETQYF,TGTGCCAGCAGTTTAGTCGGGGTTGGAGAGACCCAGTACTTC
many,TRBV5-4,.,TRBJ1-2,CASSIQSPGGYTF,TGTGCCAGCAGCATACAGTCTCCTGGGGGCTACACCTTC
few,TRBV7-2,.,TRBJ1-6,CASSLGGVGSPLHF,TGTGCCAGCAGCTTAGGGGGCGTCGGATCACCCCTCCACTTT
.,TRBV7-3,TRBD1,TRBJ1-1,CASSIRQGNTEAFF,TGTGCCAGCAGCATCCGACAGGGGAACACTGAAGCTTTCTTT
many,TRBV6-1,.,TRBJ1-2,CASSPLRGVGHYGYTF,TGTGCCAGCAGTCCACTCCGGGGGGTAGGGCACTATGGCTACACCTTC